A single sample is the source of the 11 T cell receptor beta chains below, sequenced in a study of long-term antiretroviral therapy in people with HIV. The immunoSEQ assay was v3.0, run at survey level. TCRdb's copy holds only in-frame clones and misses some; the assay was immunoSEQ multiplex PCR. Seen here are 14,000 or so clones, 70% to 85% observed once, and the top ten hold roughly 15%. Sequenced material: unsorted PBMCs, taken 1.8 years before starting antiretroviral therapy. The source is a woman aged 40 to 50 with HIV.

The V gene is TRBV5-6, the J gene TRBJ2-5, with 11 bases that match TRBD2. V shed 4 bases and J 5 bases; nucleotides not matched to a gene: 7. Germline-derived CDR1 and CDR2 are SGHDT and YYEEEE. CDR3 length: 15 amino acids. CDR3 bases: TGTGCCAGCAGCGAGACTAGCGGGACTGACGAGACCCAGTACTTC. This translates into CASSETSGTDETQYF. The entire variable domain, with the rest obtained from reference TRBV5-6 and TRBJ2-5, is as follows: DAGVTQSPTHLIKTRGQQVTLRCSPKSGHDTVSWYQQALGQGPQFIFQYYEEEERQRGNFPDRFSGHQFPNYSSELNVNALLLGDSALYLCASSETSGTDETQYFGPGTRLLVL.

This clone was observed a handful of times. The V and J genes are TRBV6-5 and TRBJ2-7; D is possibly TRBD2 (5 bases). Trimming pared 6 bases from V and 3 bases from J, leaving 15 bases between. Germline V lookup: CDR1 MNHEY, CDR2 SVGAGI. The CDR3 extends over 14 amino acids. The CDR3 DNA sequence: TGTGCCAGCAGGGCCGCCGGGATTTTCTACGAGCAGTACTTC. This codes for CASRAAGIFYEQYF.

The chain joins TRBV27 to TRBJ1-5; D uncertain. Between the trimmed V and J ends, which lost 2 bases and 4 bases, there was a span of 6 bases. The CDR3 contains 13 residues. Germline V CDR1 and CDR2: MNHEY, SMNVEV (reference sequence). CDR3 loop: CASSLNPNQPQHF. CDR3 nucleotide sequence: TGTGCCAGCAGTTTAAACCCGAATCAGCCCCAGCATTTT.

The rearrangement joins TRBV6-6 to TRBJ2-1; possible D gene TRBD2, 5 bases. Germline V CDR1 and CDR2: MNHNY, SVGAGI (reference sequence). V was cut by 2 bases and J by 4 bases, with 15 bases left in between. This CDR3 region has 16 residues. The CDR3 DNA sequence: TGTGCCAGCAGTTACCGATCCCCGGGATCATACAATGAGCAGTTCTTC. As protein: CASSYRSPGSYNEQFF.

CDR3 region: CASSLDRDDKETQYF. The CDR3, as DNA: TGTGCCAGCAGTCTAGACCGGGACGACAAGGAGACCCAGTACTTC. The chain uses TRBV27 and TRBJ2-5; perhaps D is TRBD1 or TRBD2 (5 bases each). V lost 5 bases, J lost 5 bases, and 18 bases lay in between. The CDR3 totals 15 residues. From germline, CDR1 is MNHEY and CDR2 SMNVEV (reference sequence).

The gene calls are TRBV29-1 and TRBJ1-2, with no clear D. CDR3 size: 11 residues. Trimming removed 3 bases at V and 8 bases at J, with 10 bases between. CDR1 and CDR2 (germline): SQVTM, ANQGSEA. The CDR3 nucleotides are TGCAGCGTTGATGAGACGAAAGGCTACACCTTC. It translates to CSVDETKGYTF.

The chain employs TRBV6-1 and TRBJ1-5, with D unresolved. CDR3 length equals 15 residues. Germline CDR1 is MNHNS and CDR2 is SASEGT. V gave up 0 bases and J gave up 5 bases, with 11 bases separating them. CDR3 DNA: TGTGCCAGCAGTGAAGCAGGGCCGGCGCATCAGCCCCAGCATTTT. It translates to CASSEAGPAHQPQHF.

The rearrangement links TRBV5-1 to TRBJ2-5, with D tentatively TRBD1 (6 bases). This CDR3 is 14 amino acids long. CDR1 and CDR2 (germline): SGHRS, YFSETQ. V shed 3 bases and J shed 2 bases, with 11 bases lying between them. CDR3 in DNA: TGCGCCAGCAGCTCCGGACAGCTTCAAGAGACCCAGTACTTC. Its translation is CASSSGQLQETQYF.

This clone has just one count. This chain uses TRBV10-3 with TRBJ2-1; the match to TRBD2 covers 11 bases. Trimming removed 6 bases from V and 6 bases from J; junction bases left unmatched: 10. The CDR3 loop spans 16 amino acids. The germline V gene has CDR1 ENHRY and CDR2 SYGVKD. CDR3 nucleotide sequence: TGTGCCATCAGACCACGACTAGCGGGATGGGTCAATGAGCAGTTCTTC. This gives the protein CAIRPRLAGWVNEQFF.

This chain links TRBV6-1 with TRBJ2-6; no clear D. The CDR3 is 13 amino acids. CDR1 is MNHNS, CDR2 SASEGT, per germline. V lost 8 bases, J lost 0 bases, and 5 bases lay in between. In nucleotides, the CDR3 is TGTGCCAGCGACCCCTCTGGGGCCAACGTCCTGACTTTC. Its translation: CASDPSGANVLTF.

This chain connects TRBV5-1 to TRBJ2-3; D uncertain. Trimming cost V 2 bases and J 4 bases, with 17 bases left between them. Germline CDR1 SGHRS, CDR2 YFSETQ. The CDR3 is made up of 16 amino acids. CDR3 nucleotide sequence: TGCGCCAGCAGCTTAGGGCTACCCGGCGAAGCAGATACGCAGTATTTT. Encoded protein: CASSLGLPGEADTQYF.